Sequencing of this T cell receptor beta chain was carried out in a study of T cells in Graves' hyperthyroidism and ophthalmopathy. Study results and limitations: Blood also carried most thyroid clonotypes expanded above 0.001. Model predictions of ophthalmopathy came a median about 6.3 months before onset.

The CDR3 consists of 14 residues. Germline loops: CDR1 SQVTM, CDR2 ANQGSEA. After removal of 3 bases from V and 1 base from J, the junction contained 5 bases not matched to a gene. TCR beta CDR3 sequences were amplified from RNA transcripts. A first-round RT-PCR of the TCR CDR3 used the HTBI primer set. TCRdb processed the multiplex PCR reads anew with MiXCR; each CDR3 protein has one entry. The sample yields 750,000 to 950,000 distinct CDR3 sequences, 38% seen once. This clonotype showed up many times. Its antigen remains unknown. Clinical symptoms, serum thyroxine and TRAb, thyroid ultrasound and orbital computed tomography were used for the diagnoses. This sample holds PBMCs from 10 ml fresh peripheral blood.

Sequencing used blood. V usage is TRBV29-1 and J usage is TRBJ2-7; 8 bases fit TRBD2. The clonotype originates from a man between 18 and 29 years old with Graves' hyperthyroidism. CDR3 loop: CSVEAVAGSYEQYF. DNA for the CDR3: TGCAGCGTTGAGGCGGTAGCGGGATCCTACGAGCAGTACTTC.